This record covers a single TCR beta chain. Its matching antigen is unknown. The genes are named according to mouse. The read ends 1 residue shy of where the CDR3 ends; the end is completed using the germline J gene. The time point here: mouse harvest day 7 after allogeneic transplant. Tail vein injection delivered 10^7 T-cell-depleted bone marrow cells and 10^6 splenic CD5+ T cells. The data originate from a study of tissue T cells after allogeneic stem cell transplantation. The study, taken as a whole, reports: In patients and mice, blood and spleen missed much of tissue repertoire.

The data were produced by immunoSEQ multiplex PCR, yet TCRdb's version contains in-frame clones alone and is incomplete. The sample contains roughly 8,200 clones, over 35% of which appear only once. Germline lookup yields CDR1 LGHNA and CDR2 YNLKQL (reference sequence). The V end lost 4 bases, the J end lost 5 bases, and 8 bases lay between the germline ends. This CDR3 region has 13 residues. This clonotype was obtained from a female BALB/c mouse given C57BL/6 T cells with graft-versus-host disease after an allogeneic hematopoietic cell transplant. The sequenced sample consisted of skin. This chain uses TRBV5 with TRBJ1-4; D gene unclear. Partial CDR3 DNA: TGTGCCAGCAGCCCCGCCACAAACGAAAGATTATTT. Its translation: CASSPATNERLF. The whole CDR3 region reads CASSPATNERLFF.